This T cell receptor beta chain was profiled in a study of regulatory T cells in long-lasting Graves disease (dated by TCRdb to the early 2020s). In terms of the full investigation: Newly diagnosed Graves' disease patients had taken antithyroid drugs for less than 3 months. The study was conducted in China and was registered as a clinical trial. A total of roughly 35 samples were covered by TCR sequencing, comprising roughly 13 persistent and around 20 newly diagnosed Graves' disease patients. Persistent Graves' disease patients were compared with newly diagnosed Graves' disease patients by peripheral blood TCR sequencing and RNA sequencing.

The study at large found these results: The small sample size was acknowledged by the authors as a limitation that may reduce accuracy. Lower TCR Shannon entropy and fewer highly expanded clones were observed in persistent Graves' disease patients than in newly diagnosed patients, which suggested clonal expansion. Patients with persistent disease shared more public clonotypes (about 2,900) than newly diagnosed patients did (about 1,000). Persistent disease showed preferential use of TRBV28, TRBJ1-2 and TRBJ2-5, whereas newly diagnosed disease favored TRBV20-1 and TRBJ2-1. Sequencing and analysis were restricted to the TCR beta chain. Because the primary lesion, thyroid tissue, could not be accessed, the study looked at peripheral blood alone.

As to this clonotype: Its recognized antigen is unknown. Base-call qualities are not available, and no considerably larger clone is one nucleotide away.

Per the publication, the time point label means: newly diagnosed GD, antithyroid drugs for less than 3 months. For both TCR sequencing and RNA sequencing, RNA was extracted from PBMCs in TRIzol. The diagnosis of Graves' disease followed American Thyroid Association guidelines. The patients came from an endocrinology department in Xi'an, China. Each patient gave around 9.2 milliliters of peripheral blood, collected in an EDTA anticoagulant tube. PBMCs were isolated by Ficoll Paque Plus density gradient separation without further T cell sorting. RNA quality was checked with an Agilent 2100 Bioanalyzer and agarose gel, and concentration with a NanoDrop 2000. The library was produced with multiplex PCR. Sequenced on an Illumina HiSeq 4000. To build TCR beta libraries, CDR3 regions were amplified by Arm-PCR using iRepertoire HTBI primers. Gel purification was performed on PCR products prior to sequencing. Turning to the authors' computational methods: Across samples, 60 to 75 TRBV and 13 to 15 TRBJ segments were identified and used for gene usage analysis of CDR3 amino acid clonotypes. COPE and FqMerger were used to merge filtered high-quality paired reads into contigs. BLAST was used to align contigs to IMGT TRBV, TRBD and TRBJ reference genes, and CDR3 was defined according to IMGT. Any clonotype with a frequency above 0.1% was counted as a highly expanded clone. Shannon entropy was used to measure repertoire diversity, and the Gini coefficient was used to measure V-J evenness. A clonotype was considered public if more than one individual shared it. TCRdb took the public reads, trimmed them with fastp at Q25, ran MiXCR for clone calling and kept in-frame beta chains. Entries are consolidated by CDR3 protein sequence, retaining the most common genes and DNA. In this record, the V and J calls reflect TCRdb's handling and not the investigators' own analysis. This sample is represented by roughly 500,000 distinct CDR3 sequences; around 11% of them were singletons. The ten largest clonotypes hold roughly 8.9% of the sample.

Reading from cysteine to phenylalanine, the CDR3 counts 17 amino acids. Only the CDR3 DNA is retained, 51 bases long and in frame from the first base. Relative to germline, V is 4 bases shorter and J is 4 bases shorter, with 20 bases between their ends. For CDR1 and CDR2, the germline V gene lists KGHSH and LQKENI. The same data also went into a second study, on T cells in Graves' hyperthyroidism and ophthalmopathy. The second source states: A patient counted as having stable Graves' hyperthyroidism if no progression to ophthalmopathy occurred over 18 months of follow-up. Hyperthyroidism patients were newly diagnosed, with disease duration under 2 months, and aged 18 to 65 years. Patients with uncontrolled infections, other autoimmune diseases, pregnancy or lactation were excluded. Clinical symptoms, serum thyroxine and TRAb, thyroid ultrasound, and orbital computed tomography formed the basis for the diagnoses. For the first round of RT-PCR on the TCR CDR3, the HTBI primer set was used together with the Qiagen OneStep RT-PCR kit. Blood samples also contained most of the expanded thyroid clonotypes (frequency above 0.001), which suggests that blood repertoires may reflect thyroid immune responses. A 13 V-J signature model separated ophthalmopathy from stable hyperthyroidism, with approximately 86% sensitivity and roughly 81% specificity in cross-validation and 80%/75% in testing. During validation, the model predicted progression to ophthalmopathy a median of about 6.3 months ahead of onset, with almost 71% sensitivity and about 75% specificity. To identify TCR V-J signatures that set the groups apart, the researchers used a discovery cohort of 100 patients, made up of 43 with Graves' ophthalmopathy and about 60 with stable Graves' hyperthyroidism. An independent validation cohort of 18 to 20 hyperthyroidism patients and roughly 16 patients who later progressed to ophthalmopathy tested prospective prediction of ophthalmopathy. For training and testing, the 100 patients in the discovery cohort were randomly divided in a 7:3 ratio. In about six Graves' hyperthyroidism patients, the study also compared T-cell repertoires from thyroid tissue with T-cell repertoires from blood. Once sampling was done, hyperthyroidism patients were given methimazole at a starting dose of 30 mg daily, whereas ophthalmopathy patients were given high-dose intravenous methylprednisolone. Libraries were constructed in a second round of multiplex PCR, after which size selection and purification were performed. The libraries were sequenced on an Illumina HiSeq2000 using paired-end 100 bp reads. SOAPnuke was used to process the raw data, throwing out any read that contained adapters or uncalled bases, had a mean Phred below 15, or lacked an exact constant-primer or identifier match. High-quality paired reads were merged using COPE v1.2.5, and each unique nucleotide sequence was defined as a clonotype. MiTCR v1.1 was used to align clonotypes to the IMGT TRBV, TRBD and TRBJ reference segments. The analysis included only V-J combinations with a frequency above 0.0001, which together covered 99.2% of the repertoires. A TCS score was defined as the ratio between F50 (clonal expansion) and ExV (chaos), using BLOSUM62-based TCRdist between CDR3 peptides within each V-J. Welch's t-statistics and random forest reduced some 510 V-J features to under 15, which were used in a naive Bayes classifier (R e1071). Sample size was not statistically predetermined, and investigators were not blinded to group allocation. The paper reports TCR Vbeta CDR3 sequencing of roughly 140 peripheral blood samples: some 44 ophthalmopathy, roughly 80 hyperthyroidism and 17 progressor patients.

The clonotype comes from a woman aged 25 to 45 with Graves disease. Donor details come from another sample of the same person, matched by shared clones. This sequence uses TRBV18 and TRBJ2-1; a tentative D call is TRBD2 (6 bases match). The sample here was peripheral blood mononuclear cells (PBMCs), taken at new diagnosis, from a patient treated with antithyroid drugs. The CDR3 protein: CASSLNRDSRGYNEQFF. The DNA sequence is TGTGCCAGCTCACTCAACCGGGACTCAAGGGGATACAATGAGCAGTTCTTC.